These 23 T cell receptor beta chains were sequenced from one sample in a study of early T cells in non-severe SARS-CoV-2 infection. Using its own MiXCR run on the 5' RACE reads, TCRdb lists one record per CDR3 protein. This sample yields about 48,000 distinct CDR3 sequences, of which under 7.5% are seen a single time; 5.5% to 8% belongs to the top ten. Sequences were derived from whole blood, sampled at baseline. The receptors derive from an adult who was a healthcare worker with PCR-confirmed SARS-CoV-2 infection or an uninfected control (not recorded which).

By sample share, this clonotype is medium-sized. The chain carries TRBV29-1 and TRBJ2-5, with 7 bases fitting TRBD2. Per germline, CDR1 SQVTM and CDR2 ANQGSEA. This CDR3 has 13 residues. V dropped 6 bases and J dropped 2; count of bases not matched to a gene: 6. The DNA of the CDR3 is TGCAGCGTCGGAGGGAGGGTTCAAGAGACCCAGTACTTC. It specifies CSVGGRVQETQYF.

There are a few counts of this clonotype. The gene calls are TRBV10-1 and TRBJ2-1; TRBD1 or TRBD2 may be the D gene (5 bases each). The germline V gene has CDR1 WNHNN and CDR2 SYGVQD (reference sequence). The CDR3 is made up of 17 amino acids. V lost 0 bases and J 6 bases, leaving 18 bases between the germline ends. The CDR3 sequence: CASSESRGASRGNEQFF. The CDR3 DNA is TGCGCCAGCAGTGAGTCGAGGGGCGCTAGCAGAGGCAATGAGCAGTTCTTC.

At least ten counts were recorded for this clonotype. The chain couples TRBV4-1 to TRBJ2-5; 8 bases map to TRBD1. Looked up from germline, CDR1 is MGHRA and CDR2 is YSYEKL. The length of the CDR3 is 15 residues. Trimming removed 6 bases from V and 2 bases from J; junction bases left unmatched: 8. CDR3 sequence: CASSQSRDRQETQYF. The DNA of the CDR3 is TGCGCCAGCAGTCAGAGCCGGGACAGGCAAGAGACCCAGTACTTC.

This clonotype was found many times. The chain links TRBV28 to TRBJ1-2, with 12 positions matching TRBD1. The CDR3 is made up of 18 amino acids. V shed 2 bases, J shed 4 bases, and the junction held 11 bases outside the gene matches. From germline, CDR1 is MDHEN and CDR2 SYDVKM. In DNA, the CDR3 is TGTGCCAGCAGTTTACCTTCCGGGACAGGGGGCGCAATCTATGGCTACACCTTC. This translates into CASSLPSGTGGAIYGYTF.

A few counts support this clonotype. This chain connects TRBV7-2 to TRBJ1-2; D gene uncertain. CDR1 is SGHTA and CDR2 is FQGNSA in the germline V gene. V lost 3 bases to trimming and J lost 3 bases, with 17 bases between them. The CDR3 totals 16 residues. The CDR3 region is CASSLASLGSDYGYTF. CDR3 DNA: TGTGCCAGCAGCTTGGCGAGTTTGGGGTCCGACTATGGCTACACCTTC.

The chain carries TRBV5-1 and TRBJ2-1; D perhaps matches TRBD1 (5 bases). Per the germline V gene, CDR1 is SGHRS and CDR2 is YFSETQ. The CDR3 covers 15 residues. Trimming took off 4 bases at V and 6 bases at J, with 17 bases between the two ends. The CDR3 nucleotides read TGCGCCAGCAGCCCAGTGGGGCAGGGTGGCAATGAGCAGTTCTTC. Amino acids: CASSPVGQGGNEQFF.

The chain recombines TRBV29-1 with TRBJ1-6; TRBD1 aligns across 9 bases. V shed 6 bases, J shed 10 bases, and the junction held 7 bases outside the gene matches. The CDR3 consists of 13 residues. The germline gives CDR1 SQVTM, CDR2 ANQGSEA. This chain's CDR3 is CSVRPGQGSPLHF. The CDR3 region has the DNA TGCAGCGTCCGGCCGGGACAGGGCTCACCCCTCCACTTT.

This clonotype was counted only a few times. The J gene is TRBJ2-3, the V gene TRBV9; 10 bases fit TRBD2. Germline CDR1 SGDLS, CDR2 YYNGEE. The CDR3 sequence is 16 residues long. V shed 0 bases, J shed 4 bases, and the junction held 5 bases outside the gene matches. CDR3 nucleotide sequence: TGTGCCAGCAGCGTAGCTGGCCTAGCGGGAGCAGATACGCAGTATTTT. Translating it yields CASSVAGLAGADTQYF.

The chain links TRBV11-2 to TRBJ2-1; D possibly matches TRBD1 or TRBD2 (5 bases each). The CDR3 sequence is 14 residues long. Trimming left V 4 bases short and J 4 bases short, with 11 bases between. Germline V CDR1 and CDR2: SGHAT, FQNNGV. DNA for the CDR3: TGTGCCAGCAGCTCGGGGCTGCATTACAATGAGCAGTTCTTC. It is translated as CASSSGLHYNEQFF.

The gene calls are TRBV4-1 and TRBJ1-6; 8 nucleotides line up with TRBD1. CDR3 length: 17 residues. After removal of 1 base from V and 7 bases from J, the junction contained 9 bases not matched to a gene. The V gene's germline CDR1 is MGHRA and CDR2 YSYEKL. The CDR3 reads CASSQVFGQGINSPLHF. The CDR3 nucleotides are TGCGCCAGCAGCCAAGTTTTCGGACAGGGTATCAATTCACCCCTCCACTTT.

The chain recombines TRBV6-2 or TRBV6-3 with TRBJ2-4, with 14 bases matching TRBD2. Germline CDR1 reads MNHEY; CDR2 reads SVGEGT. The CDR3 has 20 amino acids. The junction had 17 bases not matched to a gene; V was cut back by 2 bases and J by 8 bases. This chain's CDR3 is CASSYHPRMTSGRARDIQYF. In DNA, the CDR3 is TGTGCCAGCAGTTACCACCCCCGAATGACTAGCGGGAGGGCCAGGGACATTCAGTACTTC.

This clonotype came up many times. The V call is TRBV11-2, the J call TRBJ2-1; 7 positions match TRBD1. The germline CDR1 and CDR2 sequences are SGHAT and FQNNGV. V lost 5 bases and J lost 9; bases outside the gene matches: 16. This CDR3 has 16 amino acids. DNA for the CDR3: TGTGCCAGCAGCCGCACCCAGGGGGTTTCCCACATTGAGCAGTTCTTC. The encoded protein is CASSRTQGVSHIEQFF.

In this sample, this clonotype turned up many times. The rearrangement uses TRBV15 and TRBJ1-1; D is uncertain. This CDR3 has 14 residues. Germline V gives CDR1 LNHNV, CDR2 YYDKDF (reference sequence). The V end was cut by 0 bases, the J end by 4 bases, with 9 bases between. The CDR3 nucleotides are TGTGCCACCAGCAGAGATCACGCGGGCACTGAAGCTTTCTTT. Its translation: CATSRDHAGTEAFF.

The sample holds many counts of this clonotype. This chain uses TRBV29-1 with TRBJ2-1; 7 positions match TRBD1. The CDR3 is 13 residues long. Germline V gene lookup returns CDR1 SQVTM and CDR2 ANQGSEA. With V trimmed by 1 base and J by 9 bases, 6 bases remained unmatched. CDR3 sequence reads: CSVEGVGGSEQFF. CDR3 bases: TGCAGCGTTGAAGGGGTAGGGGGCAGTGAGCAGTTCTTC.

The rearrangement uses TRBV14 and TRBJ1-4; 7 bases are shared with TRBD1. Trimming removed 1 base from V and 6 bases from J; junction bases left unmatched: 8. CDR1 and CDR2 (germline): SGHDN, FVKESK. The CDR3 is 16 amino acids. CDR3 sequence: CASSQVLPQGDEKLFF. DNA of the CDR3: TGTGCCAGCAGCCAAGTCCTACCTCAGGGGGATGAAAAACTGTTTTTT.

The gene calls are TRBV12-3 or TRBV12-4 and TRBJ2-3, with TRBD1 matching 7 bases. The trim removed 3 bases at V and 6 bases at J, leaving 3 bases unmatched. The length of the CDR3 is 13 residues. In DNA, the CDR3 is TGTGCCAGCAGTTTCCGACAGGGCGATACGCAGTATTTT. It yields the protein CASSFRQGDTQYF.

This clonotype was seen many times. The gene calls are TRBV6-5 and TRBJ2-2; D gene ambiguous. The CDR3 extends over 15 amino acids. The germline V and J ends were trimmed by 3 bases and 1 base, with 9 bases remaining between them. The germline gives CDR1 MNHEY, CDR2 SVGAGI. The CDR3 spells CASSYGRMNTGELFF. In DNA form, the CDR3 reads TGTGCCAGCAGTTATGGGCGTATGAACACCGGGGAGCTGTTTTTT.

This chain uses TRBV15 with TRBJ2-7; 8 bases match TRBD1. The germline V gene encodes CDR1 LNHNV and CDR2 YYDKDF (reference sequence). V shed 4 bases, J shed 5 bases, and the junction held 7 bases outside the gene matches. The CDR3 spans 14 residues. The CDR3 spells CATSTQTGANEQYF. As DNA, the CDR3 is TGTGCCACCAGCACACAGACAGGGGCGAACGAGCAGTACTTC.

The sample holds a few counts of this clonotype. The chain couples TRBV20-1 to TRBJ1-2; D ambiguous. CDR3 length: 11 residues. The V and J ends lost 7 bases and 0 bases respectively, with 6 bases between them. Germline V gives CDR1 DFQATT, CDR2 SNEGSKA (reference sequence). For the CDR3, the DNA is TGCAGTGTGGGTTCTAACTATGGCTACACCTTC. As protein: CSVGSNYGYTF.

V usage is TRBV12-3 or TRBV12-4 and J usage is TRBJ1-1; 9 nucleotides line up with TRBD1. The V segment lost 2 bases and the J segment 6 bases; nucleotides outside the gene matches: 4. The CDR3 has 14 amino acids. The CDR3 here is CASSLRDREPEAFF. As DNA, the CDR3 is TGTGCCAGCAGTTTACGGGACAGGGAACCTGAAGCTTTCTTT.

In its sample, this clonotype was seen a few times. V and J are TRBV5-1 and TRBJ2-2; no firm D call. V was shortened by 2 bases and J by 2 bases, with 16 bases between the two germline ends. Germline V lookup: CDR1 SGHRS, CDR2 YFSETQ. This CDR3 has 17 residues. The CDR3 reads CASSFGRSSLNTGELFF. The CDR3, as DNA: TGCGCCAGCAGCTTTGGCCGGAGTAGCCTTAACACCGGGGAGCTGTTTTTT.

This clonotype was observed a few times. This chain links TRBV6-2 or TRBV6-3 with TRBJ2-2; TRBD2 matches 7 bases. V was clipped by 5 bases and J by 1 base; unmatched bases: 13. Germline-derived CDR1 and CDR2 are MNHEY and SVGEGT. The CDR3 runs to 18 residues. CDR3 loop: CASSDGLGGWVNTGELFF. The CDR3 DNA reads TGTGCCAGCAGTGACGGACTAGGCGGTTGGGTGAACACCGGGGAGCTGTTTTTT.

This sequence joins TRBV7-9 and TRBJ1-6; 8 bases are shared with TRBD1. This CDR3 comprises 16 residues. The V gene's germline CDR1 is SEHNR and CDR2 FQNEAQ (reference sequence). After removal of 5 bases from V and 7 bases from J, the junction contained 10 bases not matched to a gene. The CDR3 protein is CASSPSRGQENSPLHF. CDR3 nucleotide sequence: TGTGCCAGCAGCCCCTCTAGGGGACAGGAAAATTCACCCCTCCACTTT.